This is a list of T cell receptor beta chains from one sample in a study of blood T cell repertoires in COVID-19. Clones were sequenced by immunoSEQ multiplex PCR, and TCRdb holds only the in-frame ones, with some missing. Of tens of thousands of clones in the sample, roughly 85% are singletons; the top ten hold around 30%. The material sequenced was peripheral blood. The receptors derive from a human donor in a cohort sampled during active COVID-19. CDR3s include the opening cysteine and the closing phenylalanine or tryptophan. Fields, in order: CDR3 DNA, CDR3 protein, D gene, clone size, J gene, CDR3 length, V gene. A D gene is named only where the DNA matches it firmly. Only part of the rows carry a size: once, few, many, or a class if the clone is expanded.

CDR3nt: TGTGCCAGCAGTTTTCGGGGCACTGAAGCTTTCTTT
CDR3aa: CASSFRGTEAFF
d_gene: NA
abundance: NA
j_gene: TRBJ1-1
len: 12
v_gene: TRBV27

CDR3nt: TGCGCCAGCAGTCAATTTCGGCTCGACAGAGACGAGCAGTACTTC
CDR3aa: CASSQFRLDRDEQYF
d_gene: NA
abundance: NA
j_gene: TRBJ2-7
len: 15
v_gene: TRBV23-1

CDR3nt: TGCGCCAGCAGTGAAGCTAGTATCGATGAGCAGTTCTTC
CDR3aa: CASSEASIDEQFF
d_gene: NA
abundance: NA
j_gene: TRBJ2-1
len: 13
v_gene: TRBV10-2

CDR3nt: TGCAGTGCACTGGTGGGACAGGGGCCGTTCTTC
CDR3aa: CSALVGQGPFF
d_gene: TRBD1
abundance: NA
j_gene: TRBJ2-1
len: 11
v_gene: TRBV20-1

CDR3nt: TGTGCCAGCAGCCGAGTCAGGGGTGTTTGGGTAGAAAAACTGTTTTTT
CDR3aa: CASSRVRGVWVEKLFF
d_gene: NA
abundance: few
j_gene: TRBJ1-4
len: 16
v_gene: TRBV11-2

CDR3nt: TGTGCCAGCAGCCTACAGGGGTTTGGCTATGGCTACACCTTC
CDR3aa: CASSLQGFGYGYTF
d_gene: TRBD1
abundance: NA
j_gene: TRBJ1-2
len: 14
v_gene: TRBV7-9

CDR3nt: TGTGCCATCACTAGCGGGATAACCTACGAGCAGTACTTC
CDR3aa: CAITSGITYEQYF
d_gene: TRBD2
abundance: NA
j_gene: TRBJ2-7
len: 13
v_gene: TRBV10-3

CDR3nt: TGTGCCAGCTCACCATCAGGGCAGAGCAATCAGCCCCAGCATTTT
CDR3aa: CASSPSGQSNQPQHF
d_gene: NA
abundance: NA
j_gene: TRBJ1-5
len: 15
v_gene: TRBV18

CDR3nt: TGTGCCACCAGTGATCAAACCAGGGGGGCGCAGTATTTT
CDR3aa: CATSDQTRGAQYF
d_gene: NA
abundance: NA
j_gene: TRBJ2-3
len: 13
v_gene: TRBV24-1

CDR3nt: TGTGCCAGCAGCTTTAGCGGGAGGGAGACCCAGTACTTC
CDR3aa: CASSFSGRETQYF
d_gene: TRBD2
abundance: NA
j_gene: TRBJ2-5
len: 13
v_gene: TRBV7-3

CDR3nt: TGCGCCAGCAGCCCACGACAGGACCCCTATGGCTACACCTTC
CDR3aa: CASSPRQDPYGYTF
d_gene: NA
abundance: NA
j_gene: TRBJ1-2
len: 14
v_gene: TRBV4-1

CDR3nt: TGTGCCTGGAGTCCTCTAGTTTTCTCCAGCCACGAGCAGTACTTC
CDR3aa: CAWSPLVFSSHEQYF
d_gene: NA
abundance: NA
j_gene: TRBJ2-7
len: 15
v_gene: TRBV30

CDR3nt: TGTGCCAGCTCACCCCCAGGGGTTTCACCCCTCCACTTT
CDR3aa: CASSPPGVSPLHF
d_gene: NA
abundance: NA
j_gene: TRBJ1-6
len: 13
v_gene: TRBV18

CDR3nt: TGTGCCACCAGCAGAGGGTTAGAAATGAACACTGAAGCTTTCTTT
CDR3aa: CATSRGLEMNTEAFF
d_gene: NA
abundance: NA
j_gene: TRBJ1-1
len: 15
v_gene: TRBV15

CDR3nt: TGTGCCAGTAGTAGACGGGACGGGGCGGGGACCGGGGAGCTGTTTTTT
CDR3aa: CASSRRDGAGTGELFF
d_gene: NA
abundance: NA
j_gene: TRBJ2-2
len: 16
v_gene: TRBV19

CDR3nt: TGTGCCAGCAGCGTAGTTCCGGGAGGGAGACGTTCAGAGCAGTACTTC
CDR3aa: CASSVVPGGRRSEQYF
d_gene: TRBD2
abundance: NA
j_gene: TRBJ2-7
len: 16
v_gene: TRBV9